This record concerns one T cell receptor beta chain sequence. The data belong to a study of blood T cell repertoires in COVID-19. Across the whole study: COVID-19 samples collected from the United States, Italy and Spain covered acute and convalescent phases.

Study processing details: Estimation of nucleated cell counts relied on the amplification of reference gene primers. This table comes from immunoSEQ multiplex PCR, and its TCRdb copy is limited to in-frame clones, with some not included. The V and J calls and clone size were taken over from that table, and D and trimming were inferred from the DNA. The sample shows roughly 63,000 clones, about 87% of them seen only once. Germline V lookup: CDR1 SGHDT, CDR2 YYEEEE. The CDR3 has 14 residues. The V gene lost 1 base and the J gene lost 7 bases, with 9 bases spanning the gap. The chain uses TRBV5-6 and TRBJ1-6; D is possibly TRBD1 (5 bases). Specimen: peripheral blood. The origin of this receptor is a man aged 55 to 70 with acute or convalescent COVID-19. The CDR3 DNA reads TGTGCCAGCAGCTTGAGGGGCGCCAATTCACCCCTCCACTTT. As protein: CASSLRGANSPLHF.